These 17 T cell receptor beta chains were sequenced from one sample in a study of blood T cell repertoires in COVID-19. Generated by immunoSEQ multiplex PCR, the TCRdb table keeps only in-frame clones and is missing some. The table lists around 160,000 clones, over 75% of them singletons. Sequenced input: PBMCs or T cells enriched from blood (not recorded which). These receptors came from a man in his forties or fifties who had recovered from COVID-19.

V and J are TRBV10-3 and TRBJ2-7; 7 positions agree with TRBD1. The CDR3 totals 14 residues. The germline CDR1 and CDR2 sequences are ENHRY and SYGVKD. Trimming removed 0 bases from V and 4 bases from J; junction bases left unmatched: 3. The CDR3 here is CAISESRGRYEQYF. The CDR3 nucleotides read TGTGCCATCAGTGAGTCTAGGGGGCGTTACGAGCAGTACTTC.

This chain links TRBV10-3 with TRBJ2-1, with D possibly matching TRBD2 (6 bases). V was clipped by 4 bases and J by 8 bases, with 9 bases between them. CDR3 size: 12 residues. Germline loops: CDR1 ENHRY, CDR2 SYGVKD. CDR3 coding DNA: TGTGCCATCAGTGGGGCTAGCGATGAGCAGTTCTTC. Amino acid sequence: CAISGASDEQFF.

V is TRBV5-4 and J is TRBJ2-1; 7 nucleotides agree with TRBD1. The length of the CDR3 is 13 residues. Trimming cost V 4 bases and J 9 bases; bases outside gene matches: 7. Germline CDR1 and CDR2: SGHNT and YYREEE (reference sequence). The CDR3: CASSRKTGIEQFF. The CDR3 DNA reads TGTGCCAGCAGCCGGAAGACAGGGATTGAGCAGTTCTTC. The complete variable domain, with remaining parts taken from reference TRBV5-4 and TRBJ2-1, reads ETGVTQSPTHLIKTRGQQVTLRCSSQSGHNTVSWYQQALGQGPQFIFQYYREEENGRGNFPPRFSGLQFPNYSSELNVNALELDDSALYLCASSRKTGIEQFFGPGTRLTVL.

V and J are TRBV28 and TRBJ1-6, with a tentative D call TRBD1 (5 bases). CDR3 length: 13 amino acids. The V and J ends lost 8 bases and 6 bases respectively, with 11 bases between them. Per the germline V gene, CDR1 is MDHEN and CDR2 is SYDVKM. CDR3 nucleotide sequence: TGTGCCAGCGTTTCAGGGCCTAATTCACCCCTCCACTTT. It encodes CASVSGPNSPLHF.

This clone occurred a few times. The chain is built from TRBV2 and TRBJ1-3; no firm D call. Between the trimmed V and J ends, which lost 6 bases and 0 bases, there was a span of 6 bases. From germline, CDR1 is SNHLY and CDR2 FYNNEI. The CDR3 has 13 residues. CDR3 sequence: CASRFSSGNTIYF. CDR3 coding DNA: TGTGCCAGCAGGTTTAGCTCTGGAAACACCATATATTTT.

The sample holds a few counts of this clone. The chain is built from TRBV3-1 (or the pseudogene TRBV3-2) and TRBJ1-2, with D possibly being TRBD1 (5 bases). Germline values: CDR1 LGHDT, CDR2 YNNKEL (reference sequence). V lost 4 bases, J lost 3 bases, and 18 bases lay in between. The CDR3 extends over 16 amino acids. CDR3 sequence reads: CASSPKVGGSHYGYTF. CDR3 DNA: TGTGCCAGCAGCCCTAAAGTCGGGGGGTCACACTATGGCTACACCTTC.

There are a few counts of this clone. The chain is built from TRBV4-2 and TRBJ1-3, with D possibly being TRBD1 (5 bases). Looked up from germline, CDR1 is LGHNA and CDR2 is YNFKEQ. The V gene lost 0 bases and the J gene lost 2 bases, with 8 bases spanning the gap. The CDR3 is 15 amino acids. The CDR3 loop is CASSQDGRAGNTIYF. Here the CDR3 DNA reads TGTGCCAGCAGCCAAGATGGCAGGGCTGGAAACACCATATATTTT.

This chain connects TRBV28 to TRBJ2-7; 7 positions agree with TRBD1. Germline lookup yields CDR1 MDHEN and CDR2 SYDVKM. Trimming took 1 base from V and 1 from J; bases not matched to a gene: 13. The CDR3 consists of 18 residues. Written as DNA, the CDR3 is TGTGCCAGCAGTTTATCCCCTGACAGGGTGGTAATATCCTACGAGCAGTACTTC. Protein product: CASSLSPDRVVISYEQYF. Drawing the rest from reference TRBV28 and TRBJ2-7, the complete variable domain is DVKVTQSSRYLVKRTGEKVFLECVQDMDHENMFWYRQDPGLGLRLIYFSYDVKMKEKGDIPEGYSVSREKKERFSLILESASTNQTSMYLCASSLSPDRVVISYEQYFGPGTRLTVT.

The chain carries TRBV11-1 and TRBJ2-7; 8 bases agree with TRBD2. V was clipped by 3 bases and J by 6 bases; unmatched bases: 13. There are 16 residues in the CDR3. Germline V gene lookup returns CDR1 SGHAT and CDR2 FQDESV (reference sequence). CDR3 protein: CASSFSGGRGHPEQYF. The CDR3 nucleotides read TGTGCCAGCAGCTTTTCGGGGGGGAGAGGGCATCCCGAGCAGTACTTC.

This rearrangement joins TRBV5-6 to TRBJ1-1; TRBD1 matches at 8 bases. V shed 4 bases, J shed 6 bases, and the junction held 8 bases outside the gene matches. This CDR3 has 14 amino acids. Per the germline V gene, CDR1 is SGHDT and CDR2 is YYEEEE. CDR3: CASSTEDRDAEAFF. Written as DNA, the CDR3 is TGTGCCAGCAGCACAGAGGACAGGGACGCTGAAGCTTTCTTT. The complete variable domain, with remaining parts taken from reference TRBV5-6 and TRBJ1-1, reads DAGVTQSPTHLIKTRGQQVTLRCSPKSGHDTVSWYQQALGQGPQFIFQYYEEEERQRGNFPDRFSGHQFPNYSSELNVNALLLGDSALYLCASSTEDRDAEAFFGQGTRLTVV.

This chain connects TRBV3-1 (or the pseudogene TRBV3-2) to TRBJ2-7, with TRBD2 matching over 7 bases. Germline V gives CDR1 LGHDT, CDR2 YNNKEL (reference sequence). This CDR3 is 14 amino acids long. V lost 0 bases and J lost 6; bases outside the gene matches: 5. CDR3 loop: CASSQEHGGSEQYF. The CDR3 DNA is TGTGCCAGCAGCCAAGAACACGGGGGGTCCGAGCAGTACTTC.

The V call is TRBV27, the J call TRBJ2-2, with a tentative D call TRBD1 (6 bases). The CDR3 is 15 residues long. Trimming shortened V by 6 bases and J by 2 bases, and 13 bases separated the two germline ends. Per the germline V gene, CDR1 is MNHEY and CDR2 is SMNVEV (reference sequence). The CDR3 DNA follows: TGTGCCAGCAGCAGACGGACAGTTAACACCGGGGAGCTGTTTTTT. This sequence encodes CASSRRTVNTGELFF.

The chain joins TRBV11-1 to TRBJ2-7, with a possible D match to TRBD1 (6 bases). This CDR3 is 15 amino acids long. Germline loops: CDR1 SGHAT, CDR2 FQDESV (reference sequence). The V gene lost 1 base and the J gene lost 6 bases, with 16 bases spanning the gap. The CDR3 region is CASSLVGGGRGEQYF. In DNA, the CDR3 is TGTGCCAGCAGCTTAGTAGGGGGTGGAAGAGGCGAGCAGTACTTC.

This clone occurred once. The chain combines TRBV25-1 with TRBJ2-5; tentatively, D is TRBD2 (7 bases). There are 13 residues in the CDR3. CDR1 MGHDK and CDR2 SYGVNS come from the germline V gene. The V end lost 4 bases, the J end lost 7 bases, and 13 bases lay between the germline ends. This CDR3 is CASSAYREGTQYF. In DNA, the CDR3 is TGTGCCAGCAGTGCCTACAGGGAGGGGACCCAGTACTTC.

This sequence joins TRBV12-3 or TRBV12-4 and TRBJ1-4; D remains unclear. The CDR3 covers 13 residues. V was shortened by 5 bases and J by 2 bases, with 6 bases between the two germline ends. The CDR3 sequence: CASSPGTNEKLFF. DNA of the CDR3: TGTGCCAGCAGTCCCGGGACTAATGAAAAACTGTTTTTT.

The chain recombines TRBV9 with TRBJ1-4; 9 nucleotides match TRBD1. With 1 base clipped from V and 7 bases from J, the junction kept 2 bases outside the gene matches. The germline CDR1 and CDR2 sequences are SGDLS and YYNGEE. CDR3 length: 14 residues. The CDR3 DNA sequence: TGTGCCAGCAGCGTAAGGGACAGGGCTGAAAAACTGTTTTTT. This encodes CASSVRDRAEKLFF.

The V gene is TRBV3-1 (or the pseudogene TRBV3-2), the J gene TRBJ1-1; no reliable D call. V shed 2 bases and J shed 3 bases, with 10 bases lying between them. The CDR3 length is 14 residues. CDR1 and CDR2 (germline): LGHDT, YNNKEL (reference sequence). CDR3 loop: CASSQFGGDTEAFF. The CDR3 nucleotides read TGTGCCAGCAGCCAATTCGGCGGAGACACTGAAGCTTTCTTT.